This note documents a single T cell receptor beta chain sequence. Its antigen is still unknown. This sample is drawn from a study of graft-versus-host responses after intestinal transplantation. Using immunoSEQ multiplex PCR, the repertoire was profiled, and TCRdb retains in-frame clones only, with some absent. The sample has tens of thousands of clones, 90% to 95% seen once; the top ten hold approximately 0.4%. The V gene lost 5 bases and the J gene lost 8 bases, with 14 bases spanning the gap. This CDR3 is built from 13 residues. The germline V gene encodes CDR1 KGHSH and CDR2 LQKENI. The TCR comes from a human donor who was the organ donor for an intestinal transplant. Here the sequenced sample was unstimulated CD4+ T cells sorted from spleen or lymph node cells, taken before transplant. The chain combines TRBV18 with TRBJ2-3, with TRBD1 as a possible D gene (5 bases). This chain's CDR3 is CASSYSGPSTQYF. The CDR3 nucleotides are TGTGCCAGCTCATATTCAGGGCCTAGTACGCAGTATTTT.